This TCR beta chain was documented in a study of T cell repertoires in cytomegalovirus infection. This clonotype was counted a few times. TCRdb re-called the reads through MiXCR, storing one row per CDR3 protein. The data show roughly 600,000 distinct CDR3 sequences, about 24% seen once. Per the germline V gene, CDR1 is MDHEN and CDR2 is SYDVKM. V shed 4 bases, J shed 2 bases, and the junction held 7 bases outside the gene matches. The CDR3 is 16 residues long. The V call is TRBV28, the J call TRBJ2-3, with 9 bases that match TRBD1. The sequenced material came from CD8+ T cells from PBMCs. The clonotype was recovered from a human donor in good health (CMV status not recorded). Some clones in this sample may be carry-over from other donors' samples. CDR3 sequence: CASSSTGGLFTDTQYF. The CDR3 DNA is TGTGCCAGCAGTTCGACAGGGGGACTCTTCACAGATACGCAGTATTTT.